This record covers a single T cell receptor (beta chain). The antigen is not known. This sample was included in a study of T cell responses to AZD1222 COVID-19 vaccine. Study-level findings and limits: Vaccine-associated CD4 TCRs ranged over spike, dominating at 160-218 and 743-854.

Produced via immunoSEQ multiplex PCR; TCRdb's table is partial and in-frame only. The table has under 150,000 clones, about 90% seen once. Per germline, CDR1 SGHRS and CDR2 YFSETQ. The CDR3 totals 15 residues. Unmatched junction bases numbered 1, after V lost 0 bases and J lost 2 bases. This clonotype was obtained from an adult who received the AZD1222 COVID-19 vaccine. The sequenced sample was peripheral blood, obtained 28 days after the second AZD1222 dose. This chain uses TRBV5-1 with TRBJ2-1, with 8 bases lining up with TRBD2. The CDR3 loop reads CASSLVGGAYNEQFF. The CDR3 DNA reads TGCGCCAGCAGCTTGGTCGGGGGGGCCTACAATGAGCAGTTCTTC.